These 12 T cell receptor beta chains originate from one sample sequenced in a study of cytomegalovirus exposure and HLA in healthy donors (dated by TCRdb to about 2017). The library was prepared using the immunoSEQ multiplex PCR assay. For the multiplex PCR, a mixture combining 60 forward primers for TCR Vbeta segments and 13 reverse primers for TCR Jbeta segments was used. Entries here come from immuneACCESS through TCRdb and include only in-frame sequences with V and J called. Some clones fail to appear in such tables; in the studies checked, an unresolved V gene covers under half of the shortfall, and the cause of the remainder is unknown. The sample profile shows about 200,000 clones; roughly 84% of them were found once. Of the sample, around 1.7% is held by the ten largest clones. The sample comprised PBMCs. These receptors were collected from a man aged 45 to 65 in good health and CMV-seronegative.

The chain carries TRBV28 and TRBJ1-1, with D tentatively TRBD1 (5 bases). V was clipped by 6 bases and J by 1 base, with 27 bases between them. This CDR3 contains 19 residues. CDR1 is MDHEN, CDR2 SYDVKM, per germline. The CDR3 protein is CASSLRTDRGELANTEAFF. CDR3 DNA: TGTGCCAGCAGCCTAAGAACAGACAGAGGCGAGTTAGCGAACACTGAAGCTTTCTTT.

The rearrangement links TRBV5-4 to TRBJ2-2; D is possibly TRBD1 (6 bases). The CDR3 has 15 residues. CDR1 and CDR2 from the germline V gene are SGHNT and YYREEE (reference sequence). Trimming pared 4 bases from V and 5 bases from J, leaving 15 bases between. This CDR3 reads CASSPQGIGTGELFF. CDR3 DNA sequence: TGTGCCAGCAGCCCGCAGGGGATTGGGACCGGGGAGCTGTTTTTT.

The V gene is TRBV27, the J gene TRBJ2-3; a possible D gene is TRBD2 (5 bases). The CDR3 runs to 15 residues. Germline lookup yields CDR1 MNHEY and CDR2 SMNVEV (reference sequence). V gave up 6 bases and J gave up 5 bases, with 18 bases separating them. CDR3 in amino acids: CASSLRARAGDTQYF. In DNA, the CDR3 is TGTGCCAGCAGCCTAAGGGCGAGGGCCGGAGATACGCAGTATTTT.

This clone has more than one count but fewer than ten. The chain combines TRBV18 with TRBJ1-1, with D uncertain. The V gene lost 2 bases and the J gene lost 1 base, with 8 bases spanning the gap. The CDR3 spans 14 residues. Germline V CDR1 and CDR2: KGHSH, LQKENI. The CDR3 nucleotides read TGTGCCAGCTCACCAACAATGAAGAACACTGAAGCTTTCTTT. Its protein product is CASSPTMKNTEAFF.

The chain employs TRBV5-1 and TRBJ2-2; tentative D call: TRBD1 (6 bases). CDR1 is SGHRS, CDR2 YFSETQ, per germline. This CDR3 region has 14 residues. V shed 5 bases and J shed 3 bases, with 11 bases lying between them. In DNA, the CDR3 is TGCGCCAGCAGTTCACAGGGCGACACCGGGGAGCTGTTTTTT. Translating it yields CASSSQGDTGELFF.

The genes are TRBV6-5 and TRBJ2-7, with 12 bases aligning to TRBD1. Germline V gene data show CDR1 as MNHEY and CDR2 as SVGAGI. The CDR3 runs 15 residues. The J segment lost 10 bases and the V segment lost 5 bases, leaving 12 bases of the junction unmatched. CDR3 bases: TGTGCCAGCAGTCTATCTGGGACAGGGGGCGCTAAACAGTACTTC. Translated: CASSLSGTGGAKQYF.

This clone was counted only a few times. The chain links TRBV7-2 to TRBJ2-5, with 13 bases that match TRBD2. The CDR3 sequence is 16 residues long. The trim removed 1 base at V and 6 bases at J, leaving 5 bases unmatched. Germline V gives CDR1 SGHTA, CDR2 FQGNSA. Here the CDR3 reads CASSLGTSGRSKTQYF. The CDR3, as DNA: TGTGCCAGCAGCTTAGGGACTAGCGGGAGATCGAAGACCCAGTACTTC. Combining the CDR3 with reference TRBV7-2 and TRBJ2-5 gives the whole variable domain GAGVSQSPSNKVTEKGKDVELRCDPISGHTALYWYRQSLGQGLEFLIYFQGNSAPDKSGLPSDRFSAERTGGSVSTLTIQRTQQEDSAVYLCASSLGTSGRSKTQYFGPGTRLLVL.

V is TRBV5-6 and J is TRBJ2-2; D not certain. This CDR3 comprises 13 residues. Trimming took 4 bases from V and 6 from J, leaving 10 bases between them. Germline V lookup: CDR1 SGHDT, CDR2 YYEEEE. The CDR3 region has the DNA TGTGCCAGCAGCGGGCAATTCGCCGGGGAGCTGTTTTTT. Its translation: CASSGQFAGELFF.

V usage is TRBV5-6 and J usage is TRBJ1-4; D perhaps matches TRBD1 (6 bases). This CDR3 region has 14 residues. From germline, CDR1 is SGHDT and CDR2 YYEEEE. V dropped 1 base and J dropped 4 bases, with 8 bases sitting between them. CDR3 DNA sequence: TGTGCCAGCAGCTTGACAGGGCTTAATGAAAAACTGTTTTTT. This gives the protein CASSLTGLNEKLFF.

With respect to this clone: At one end the junction does not follow the germline gene, possibly because of a read error. V is TRBV7-9 and J is TRBJ2-7, with D possibly TRBD1 on 7 matching bases. The CDR3 runs 15 residues. The germline gives CDR1 SEHNR, CDR2 FQNEAQ (reference sequence). The CDR3: CSSSRVQGGDYEQYF. CDR3 in DNA: TGTTCCAGCAGCCGTGTTCAGGGGGGCGACTACGAGCAGTACTTC. The complete variable domain, with remaining parts taken from reference TRBV7-9 and TRBJ2-7, reads DTGVSQNPRHKITKRGQNVTFRCDPISEHNRLYWYRQTLGQGPEFLTYFQNEAQLEKSRLLSDRFSAERPKGSFSTLEIQRTEQGDSAMYLCSSSRVQGGDYEQYFGPGTRLTVT.

The chain recombines TRBV11-2 with TRBJ2-5; D gene ambiguous. The CDR3 has 15 residues. The V and J ends lost 0 bases and 0 bases respectively, with 8 bases between them. CDR1 is SGHAT and CDR2 is FQNNGV in the germline V gene. CDR3 amino acids: CASSLDLSYQETQYF. The CDR3 DNA sequence: TGTGCCAGCAGCTTAGATTTATCTTACCAAGAGACCCAGTACTTC. Based on the CDR3 plus reference TRBV11-2 and TRBJ2-5, the full variable domain is EAGVAQSPRYKIIEKRQSVAFWCNPISGHATLYWYQQILGQGPKLLIQFQNNGVVDDSQLPKDRFSAERLKGVDSTLKIQPAKLEDSAVYLCASSLDLSYQETQYFGPGTRLLVL.

The J gene is TRBJ2-1, the V gene TRBV10-3; the match to TRBD2 covers 10 bases. The CDR3 runs to 23 residues. J was trimmed by 0 bases and V by 6 bases; bases with no gene match: 26. Per the germline V gene, CDR1 is ENHRY and CDR2 is SYGVKD. For the CDR3, the DNA is TGTGCCATCAGGAGTTCCGGGACTAGCGTCGGGTCCGGAGTTCCGAGCTCCTACAATGAGCAGTTCTTC. Amino acid sequence: CAIRSSGTSVGSGVPSSYNEQFF.